This T cell receptor beta chain was identified in a study of regulatory T cells in long-lasting Graves disease. Study-wide results and limits: Gene preferences differed: TRBV28, TRBJ1-2, TRBJ2-5 in persistent cases.

This CDR3 has 14 residues. Germline V gene lookup returns CDR1 KGHDR and CDR2 SFDVKD. V was pared by 4 bases and J by 6 bases, with 4 bases of the junction left unmatched. Time point described: newly diagnosed GD, antithyroid drugs for less than 3 months. Extracted PBMC RNA gave rise to the TCR library. CDR3 regions were amplified by Arm-PCR using iRepertoire HTBI primers to build TCR beta libraries. TCRdb re-called the multiplex PCR reads through MiXCR, storing one row per CDR3 protein. Counted here are about 380,000 distinct CDR3 sequences, about 16% occurring once; the ten biggest clones make up 22%. This clonotype was detected ten times or more. No antigen is known for it.

The V gene is TRBV24-1, the J gene TRBJ2-1; 8 nucleotides align to TRBD1. The TCR originated in a female donor with Graves disease. Sample: peripheral blood mononuclear cells (PBMCs), taken at new diagnosis, from a patient treated with antithyroid drugs. The CDR3 here is CATSDSTGVNEQFF. CDR3 DNA: TGTGCCACCAGTGACTCGACAGGGGTCAATGAGCAGTTCTTC.